The TCR beta chain described here comes from a study of blood T cell repertoires in COVID-19. Whole-study context: COVID-19 samples, acute and convalescent, were from the United States, Italy and Spain.

This table comes from immunoSEQ multiplex PCR, and its TCRdb copy is limited to in-frame clones, with some not included. The sample holds about 230,000 clones, roughly 80% seen once. The CDR3 runs to 15 residues. J lost 4 bases, V lost 3 bases, and 7 bases had no gene match. Germline CDR1 and CDR2: KGHDR and SFDVKD. Material for sequencing was peripheral blood. This sequence originates from a woman aged 70-85 years with active or convalescent COVID-19. The chain is built from TRBV24-1 and TRBJ2-7, with 8 bases fitting TRBD2. This CDR3 is CATSDASGRGYEQYF. Written as DNA, the CDR3 is TGTGCCACCAGTGATGCGAGCGGGAGAGGGTACGAGCAGTACTTC.